This T cell receptor beta chain was documented in a study of T cell clonotyping in hematopoietic cell transplantation. Study findings and constraints: Without cell sorting, CD4 versus CD8 contributions remain unresolved.

Stated time point: recipient sample about 28 days before transplant, after cytoreduction. The protocol was immunoSEQ multiplex PCR, while the TCRdb copy is restricted to in-frame clones and leaves out a portion. The data show several thousand clones, with approximately 86% seen just once and around 3.6% held by the top ten. Worth noting for this clone: The antigen is undetermined.

The TCR sequence derives from a man aged 30-40 years with acute myeloid leukemia. Some clones in this sample may be carry-over from other donors' samples. The sample was peripheral blood mononuclear cells, taken before stem cell transplant.

The CDR3 region has the DNA TGTGCCAGCAGCTTAGGAGAAGCGGGAGGTCACGAGCAGTACTTC. This codes for CASSLGEAGGHEQYF. The chain combines TRBV7-8 with TRBJ2-7, with 9 bases identical to TRBD2. Trimming at V came to 1 base and at J to 5 bases, leaving 6 bases not matched to a gene. The CDR3 runs 15 residues. Germline V CDR1 and CDR2: SGHVS, FQNEAQ.